Detailed here is one T cell receptor beta chain. Which antigen it targets is not known. No base quality information exists; no much larger clone differs at one position. The sample comes from a study of T cells in Graves' hyperthyroidism and ophthalmopathy (dated by TCRdb to about 2019). For the wider study: Peripheral blood samples were taken at the time of initial diagnosis, prior to any treatment. A discovery cohort of about a hundred patients, approximately 44 with Graves' ophthalmopathy and under 60 with stable Graves' hyperthyroidism, was used to find distinguishing TCR V-J signatures. An independent validation cohort of fewer than 20 hyperthyroidism patients and 17 patients who later progressed to ophthalmopathy tested prospective prediction of ophthalmopathy. The roughly 94 discovery patients were randomly divided into training and test sets at a 7:3 ratio. In six Graves' hyperthyroidism patients, the study also compared T-cell repertoires from thyroid tissue with T-cell repertoires from blood. Following sampling, methimazole starting at 30 mg daily was given to hyperthyroidism patients, and high-dose intravenous methylprednisolone was given to ophthalmopathy patients. The paper describes TCR Vbeta CDR3 sequencing of 130 to 150 peripheral blood samples, made up of fewer than 50 ophthalmopathy patients, roughly 75 hyperthyroidism patients and 17 progressor patients.

What the authors observed across the whole study: In validation, the model predicted progression to ophthalmopathy a median of around 6.5 months before onset, with about 70% sensitivity and 72.22% specificity. Sample size was not statistically predetermined, and blinding of investigators to group allocation was not performed. A model built on a 13 V-J signature distinguished ophthalmopathy from stable hyperthyroidism, reaching about 88% sensitivity and about 81% specificity in cross-validation and 80%/75% in testing. Most expanded thyroid clonotypes (frequency above 0.001) were also detected in blood, suggesting blood repertoires may reflect thyroid immune responses.

The TCR beta CDR3 regions were amplified from the RNA transcripts. For the first round of RT-PCR on the TCR CDR3, the HTBI primer set was used together with the Qiagen OneStep RT-PCR kit. A second multiplex PCR round built the libraries, followed by size selection and purification. Paired-end sequencing of the libraries was performed with 100 bp reads on an Illumina HiSeq2000. Turning to the authors' computational methods: SOAPnuke was used to process the raw data, with reads discarded if the reads contained adapters or uncalled bases, had a mean Phred below 15, or lacked an exact constant-primer or identifier match. High-quality paired reads were merged using COPE v1.2.5, and each unique nucleotide sequence was defined as a clonotype. MiTCR v1.1 was used to align clonotypes to the IMGT TRBV, TRBD and TRBJ reference segments. The analysis included only V-J combinations with a frequency above 0.0001, which together covered 99% to 99.2% of the repertoires. A TCS score was defined as the ratio of F50 (clonal expansion) to E x V (chaos), with BLOSUM62-based TCRdist applied between CDR3 peptides within each V-J. Welch's t-statistics and random forest reduced around 520 V-J features to about 12, which were used in a naive Bayes classifier (R e1071). Starting from the raw public reads, TCRdb applied fastp trimming at Q25, assembled clones with MiXCR and retained in-frame beta chains. Entries that share a CDR3 protein sequence are merged under the most common genes and DNA. TCRdb's processing, not the authors' own work, is the source of the V and J calls. In all, the sample holds some 210,000 distinct CDR3 sequences, and roughly 18% of those were seen once. The ten top clones hold around 50% of the sample.

Looking up the germline V gene yields CDR1 MDHEN and CDR2 SYDVKM. For this chain, trimming is 5 bases at the V end and 1 base at the J end, and the number of junction bases without a gene match is 4. The CDR3 sequence holds 14 residues, the cysteine and phenylalanine included. CDR3 DNA is the only sequence kept; it has 42 bases, read in frame from the first base. Graves' hyperthyroidism was defined as stable when no progression to ophthalmopathy occurred over 18 months of follow-up. Hyperthyroidism patients were newly diagnosed, with disease duration under 2 months, and aged 18 to 65 years. Patients with uncontrolled infections, other autoimmune diseases, pregnancy or lactation were excluded. Clinical symptoms, serum thyroxine and TRAb, thyroid ultrasound, and orbital computed tomography formed the basis for the diagnoses. PBMCs were isolated from roughly 10 ml of fresh peripheral blood by Ficoll-Paque density gradient centrifugation. Total RNA was extracted with Trizol reagent, and quality was checked on an Agilent 2100 Bioanalyzer.

The receptor was isolated from a man aged 45-65 years with Graves' hyperthyroidism. Recombination joined TRBV28 with TRBJ1-1, and 7 junction bases match TRBD1. The specimen was blood. CDR3 protein: CASSIGTANTEAFF. DNA sequence: TGTGCCAGCAGTATCGGGACAGCGAACACTGAAGCTTTCTTT.